This record covers a single T cell receptor beta chain. Random-hexamer reverse transcription was applied to roughly 0.5 to 1 ug RNA. TCR beta CDR3 was amplified by immunoSEQ multiplex PCR. This amplification extended across 54 Vbeta and 13 Jbeta segments. Via MiXCR, TCRdb re-called the immunoSEQ multiplex PCR reads, giving one row per CDR3 protein. Here the sample spans fewer than 350,000 distinct CDR3 sequences, 85% being singletons. The data originate from a study of CD8 T cells in Susac syndrome. Through negative isolation, CD4+ and CD8+ T cells were obtained, while TEMRA cells were enriched using FACS. V shed 0 bases and J 8 bases; nucleotides not matched to a gene: 6. The CDR3 totals 17 residues. Germline V gene data show CDR1 as LGHNA and CDR2 as YSLEER.

V and J are TRBV4-3 and TRBJ2-1; 14 nucleotides align to TRBD2. Sequenced sample: CD8+ T cells from PBMCs. The TCR originated in a human donor with multiple sclerosis. The CDR3 loop reads CASSQDSTSGRAYEQFF. CDR3 DNA: TGCGCCAGCAGCCAAGACTCGACTAGCGGGAGGGCATATGAGCAGTTCTTC.